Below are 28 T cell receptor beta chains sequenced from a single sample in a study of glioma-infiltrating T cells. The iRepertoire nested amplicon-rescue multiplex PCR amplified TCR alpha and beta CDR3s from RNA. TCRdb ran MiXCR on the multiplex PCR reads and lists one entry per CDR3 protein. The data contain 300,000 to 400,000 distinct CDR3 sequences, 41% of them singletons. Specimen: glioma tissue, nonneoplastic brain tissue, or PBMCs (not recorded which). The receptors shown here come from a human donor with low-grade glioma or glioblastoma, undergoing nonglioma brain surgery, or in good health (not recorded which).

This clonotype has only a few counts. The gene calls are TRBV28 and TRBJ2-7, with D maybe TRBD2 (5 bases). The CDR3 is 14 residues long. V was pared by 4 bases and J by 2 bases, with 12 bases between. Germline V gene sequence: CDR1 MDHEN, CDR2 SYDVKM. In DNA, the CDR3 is TGTGCCAGCAGTTCCCCCGGGGTTACCTACGAGCAGTACTTC. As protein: CASSSPGVTYEQYF.

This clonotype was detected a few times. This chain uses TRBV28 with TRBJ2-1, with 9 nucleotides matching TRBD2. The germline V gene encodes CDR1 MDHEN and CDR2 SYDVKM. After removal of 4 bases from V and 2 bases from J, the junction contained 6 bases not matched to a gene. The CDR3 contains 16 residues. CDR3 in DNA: TGTGCCAGCAGTTCTGAGACTAGCGGAACCTACAATGAGCAGTTCTTC. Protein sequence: CASSSETSGTYNEQFF.

The CDR3 nucleotides read TGTGCCATCAGTGAGCTAGGGACAGGGGGACCCTACGAGCAGTACTTC. Protein product: CAISELGTGGPYEQYF. The chain combines TRBV10-3 with TRBJ2-7; 11 bases line up with TRBD1. The germline CDR1 and CDR2 sequences are ENHRY and SYGVKD. J gave up 2 bases and V 2 bases, and 5 bases lay outside the gene matches. This CDR3 comprises 16 residues.

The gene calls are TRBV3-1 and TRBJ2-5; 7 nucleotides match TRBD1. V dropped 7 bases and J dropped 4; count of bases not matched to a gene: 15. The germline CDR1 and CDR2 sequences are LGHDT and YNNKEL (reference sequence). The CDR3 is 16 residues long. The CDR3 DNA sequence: TGTGCCAGCACCCAGGATAAGGGGGCGGTCGGAGAGACCCAGTACTTC. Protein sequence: CASTQDKGAVGETQYF.

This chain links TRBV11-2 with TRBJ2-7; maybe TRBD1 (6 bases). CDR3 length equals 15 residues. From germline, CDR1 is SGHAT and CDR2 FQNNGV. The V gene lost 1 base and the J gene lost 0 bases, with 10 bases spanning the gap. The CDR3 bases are TGTGCCAGCAGCTTAGTGCAGGGACACTCCTACGAGCAGTACTTC. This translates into CASSLVQGHSYEQYF.

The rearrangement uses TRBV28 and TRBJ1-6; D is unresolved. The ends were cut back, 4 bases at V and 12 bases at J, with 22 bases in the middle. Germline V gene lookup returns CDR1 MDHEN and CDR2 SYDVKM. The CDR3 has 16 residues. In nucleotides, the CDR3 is TGTGCCAGCAGTTCGCCCCCGGGGTCCGAGGGTTTACCCCTCCACTTT. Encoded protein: CASSSPPGSEGLPLHF.

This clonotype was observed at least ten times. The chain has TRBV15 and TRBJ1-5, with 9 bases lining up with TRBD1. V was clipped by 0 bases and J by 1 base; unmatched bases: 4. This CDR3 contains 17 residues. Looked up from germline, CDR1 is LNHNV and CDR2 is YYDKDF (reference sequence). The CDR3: CATSREGQGTSNQPQHF. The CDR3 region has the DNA TGTGCCACCAGCAGAGAGGGACAGGGTACCAGCAATCAGCCCCAGCATTTT.

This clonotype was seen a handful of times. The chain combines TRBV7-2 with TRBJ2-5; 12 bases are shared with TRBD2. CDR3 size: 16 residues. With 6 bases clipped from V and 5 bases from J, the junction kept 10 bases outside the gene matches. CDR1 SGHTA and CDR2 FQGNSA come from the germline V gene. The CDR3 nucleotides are TGTGCCAGCAGATACCGACTAGCGGGAGACGGGGAGACCCAGTACTTC. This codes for CASRYRLAGDGETQYF.

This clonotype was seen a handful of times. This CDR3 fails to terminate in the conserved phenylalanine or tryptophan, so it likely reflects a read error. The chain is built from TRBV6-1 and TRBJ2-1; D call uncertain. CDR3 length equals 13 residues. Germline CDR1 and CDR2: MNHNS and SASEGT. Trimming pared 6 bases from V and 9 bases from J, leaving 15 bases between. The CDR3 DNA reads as TGTGCCAGCAGAAGTAGGGTGTCCGCTGAGCAGTTCCTC. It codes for CASRSRVSAEQFL.

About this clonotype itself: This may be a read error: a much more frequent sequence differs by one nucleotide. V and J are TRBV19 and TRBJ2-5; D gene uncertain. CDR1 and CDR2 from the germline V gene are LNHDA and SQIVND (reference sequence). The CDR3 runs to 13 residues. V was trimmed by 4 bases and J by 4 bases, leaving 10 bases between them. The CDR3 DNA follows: TGTGCCAGTAGTACAGTGAAAGGAGAGACCCAGTACTTC. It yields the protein CASSTVKGETQYF.

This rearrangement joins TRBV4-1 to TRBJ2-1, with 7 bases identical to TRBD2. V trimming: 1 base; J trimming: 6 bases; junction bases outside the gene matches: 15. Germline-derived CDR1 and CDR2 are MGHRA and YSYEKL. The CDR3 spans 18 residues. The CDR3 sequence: CASSQVGGWAPVANEQFF. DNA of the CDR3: TGCGCCAGCAGCCAAGTCGGGGGGTGGGCCCCGGTGGCCAATGAGCAGTTCTTC.

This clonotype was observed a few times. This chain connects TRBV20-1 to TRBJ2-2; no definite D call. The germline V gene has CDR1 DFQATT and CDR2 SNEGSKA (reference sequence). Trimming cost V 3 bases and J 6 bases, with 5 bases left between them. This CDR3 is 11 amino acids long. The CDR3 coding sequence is TGCAGTGCTAGCCGGCCCGGGGAGCTGTTTTTT. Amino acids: CSASRPGELFF.

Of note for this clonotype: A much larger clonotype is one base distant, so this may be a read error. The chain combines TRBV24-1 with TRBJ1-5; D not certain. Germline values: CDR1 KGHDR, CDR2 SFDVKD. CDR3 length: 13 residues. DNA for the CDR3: TGTGCCACCATTGATTCCTCAAGACAGCCCCAGCATTTT. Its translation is CATIDSSRQPQHF.

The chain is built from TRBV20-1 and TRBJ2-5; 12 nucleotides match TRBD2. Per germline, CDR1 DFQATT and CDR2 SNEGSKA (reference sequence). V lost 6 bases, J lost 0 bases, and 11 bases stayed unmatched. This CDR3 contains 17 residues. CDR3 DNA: TGCAGTGCCACGACTAGCGGGAGACTGAGCTACCAAGAGACCCAGTACTTC. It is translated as CSATTSGRLSYQETQYF.

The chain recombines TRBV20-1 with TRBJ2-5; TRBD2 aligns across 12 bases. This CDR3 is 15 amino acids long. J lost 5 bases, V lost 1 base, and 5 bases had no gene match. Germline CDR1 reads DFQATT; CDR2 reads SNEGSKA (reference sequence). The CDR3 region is CSARGDTSGGETQYF. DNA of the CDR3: TGCAGTGCTAGAGGAGACACTAGCGGGGGGGAGACCCAGTACTTC.

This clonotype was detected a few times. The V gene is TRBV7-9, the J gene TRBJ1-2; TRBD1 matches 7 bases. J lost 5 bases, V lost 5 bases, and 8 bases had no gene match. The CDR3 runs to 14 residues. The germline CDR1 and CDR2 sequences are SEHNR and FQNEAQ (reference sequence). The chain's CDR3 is CASSVTGTAYGYTF. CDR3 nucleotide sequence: TGTGCCAGCAGCGTAACGGGGACAGCGTATGGCTACACCTTC.

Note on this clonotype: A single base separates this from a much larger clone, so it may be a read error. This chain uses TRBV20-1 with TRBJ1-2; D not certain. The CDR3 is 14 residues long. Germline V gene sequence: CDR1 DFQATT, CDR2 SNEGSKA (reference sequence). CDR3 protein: CSALHRRLNYDYTF. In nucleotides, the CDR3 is TGCAGTGCTCTTCACCGACGGCTTAACTATGACTACACCTTC.

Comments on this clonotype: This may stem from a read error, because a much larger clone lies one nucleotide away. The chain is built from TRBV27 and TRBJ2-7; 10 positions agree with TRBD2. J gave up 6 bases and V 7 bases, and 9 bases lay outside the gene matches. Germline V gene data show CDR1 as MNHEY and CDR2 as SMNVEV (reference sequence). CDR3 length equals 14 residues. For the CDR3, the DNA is TGTGCCAGCAATAATAGCGGGAGGTTTAGCGAGCAGTACTTC. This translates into CASNNSGRFSEQYF.

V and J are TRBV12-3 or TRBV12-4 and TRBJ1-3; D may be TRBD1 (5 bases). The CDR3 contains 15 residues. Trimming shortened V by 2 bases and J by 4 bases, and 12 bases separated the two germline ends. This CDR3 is CASSLSGRVGNTIYF. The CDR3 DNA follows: TGTGCCAGCAGTTTATCGGGGCGCGTCGGAAACACCATATATTTT.

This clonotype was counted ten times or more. Written as DNA, the CDR3 is TGTGCCACCAGCACCCGGAGCGGAGTCAGCACAGATACGCAGTATTTT. Residues: CATSTRSGVSTDTQYF. This chain joins TRBV15 and TRBJ2-3; a weak D match, TRBD2 (5 bases). V lost 4 bases, J lost 0 bases, and 14 bases lay in between. This CDR3 is 16 amino acids long. Germline V gene data show CDR1 as LNHNV and CDR2 as YYDKDF (reference sequence).

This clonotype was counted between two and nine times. The CDR3: CATRVSGTDTQYF. The CDR3 DNA follows: TGTGCCACCAGGGTAAGTGGCACAGATACGCAGTATTTT. V usage is TRBV14 and J usage is TRBJ2-3; tentative D call: TRBD1 (5 bases). V was cut by 10 bases and J by 1 base, with 12 bases left in between. The CDR3 consists of 13 residues. CDR1 SGHDN and CDR2 FVKESK come from the germline V gene. The complete variable domain, with remaining parts taken from reference TRBV14 and TRBJ2-3, reads EAGVTQFPSHSVIEKGQTVTLRCDPISGHDNLYWYRRVMGKEIKFLLHFVKESKQDESGMPNNRFLAERTGGTYSTLKVQPAELEDSGVYFCATRVSGTDTQYFGPGTRLTVL.

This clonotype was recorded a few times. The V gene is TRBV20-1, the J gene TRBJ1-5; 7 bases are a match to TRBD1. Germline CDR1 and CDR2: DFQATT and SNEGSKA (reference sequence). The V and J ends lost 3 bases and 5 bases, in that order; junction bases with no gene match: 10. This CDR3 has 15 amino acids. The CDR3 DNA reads TGCAGTGCTAGGTCCGTGACAGGGCCCCATCAGCCCCAGCATTTT. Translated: CSARSVTGPHQPQHF.

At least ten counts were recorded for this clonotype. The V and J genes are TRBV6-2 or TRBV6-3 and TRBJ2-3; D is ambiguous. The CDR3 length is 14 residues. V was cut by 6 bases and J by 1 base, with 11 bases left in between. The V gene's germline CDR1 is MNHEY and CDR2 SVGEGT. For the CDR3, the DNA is TGTGCCAGCAGGCGATTCGAAGGCACAGATACGCAGTATTTT. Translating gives CASRRFEGTDTQYF.

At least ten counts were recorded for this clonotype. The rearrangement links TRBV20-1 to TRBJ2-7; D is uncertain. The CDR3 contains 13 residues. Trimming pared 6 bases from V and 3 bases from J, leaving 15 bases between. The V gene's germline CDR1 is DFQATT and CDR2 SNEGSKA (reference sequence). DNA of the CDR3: TGCAGTGCAAGCCCCTGGGCATACTACGAGCAGTACTTC. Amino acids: CSASPWAYYEQYF.

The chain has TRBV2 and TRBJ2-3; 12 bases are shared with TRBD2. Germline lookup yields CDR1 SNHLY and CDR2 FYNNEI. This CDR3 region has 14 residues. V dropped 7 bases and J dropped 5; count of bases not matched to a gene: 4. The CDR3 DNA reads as TGTGCCAGCACCCCGGGACTAGCGGGAGATACGCAGTATTTT. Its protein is CASTPGLAGDTQYF. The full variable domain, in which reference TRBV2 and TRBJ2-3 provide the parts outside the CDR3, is EPEVTQTPSHQVTQMGQEVILRCVPISNHLYFYWYRQILGQKVEFLVSFYNNEISEKSEIFDDQFSVERPDGSNFTLKIRSTKLEDSAMYFCASTPGLAGDTQYFGPGTRLTVL.

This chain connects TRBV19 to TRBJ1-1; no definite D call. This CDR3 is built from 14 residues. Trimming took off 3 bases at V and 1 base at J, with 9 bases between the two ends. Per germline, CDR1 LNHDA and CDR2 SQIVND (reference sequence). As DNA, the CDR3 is TGTGCCAGTAGTATTGGTTTGGGGAACACTGAAGCTTTCTTT. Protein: CASSIGLGNTEAFF.

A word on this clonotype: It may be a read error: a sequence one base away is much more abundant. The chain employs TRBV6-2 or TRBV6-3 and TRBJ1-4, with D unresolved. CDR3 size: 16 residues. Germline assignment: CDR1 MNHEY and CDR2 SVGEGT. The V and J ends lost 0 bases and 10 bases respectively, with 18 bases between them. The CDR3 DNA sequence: TGTGCCAGCAGTTACTCGTCTCGGGATTGGGAGGGAAAACTGTTTTTT. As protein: CASSYSSRDWEGKLFF.

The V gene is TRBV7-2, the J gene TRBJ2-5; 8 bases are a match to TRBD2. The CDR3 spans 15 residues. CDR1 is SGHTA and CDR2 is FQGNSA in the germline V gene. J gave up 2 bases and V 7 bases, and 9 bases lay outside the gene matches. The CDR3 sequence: CASNPGGGRQETQYF. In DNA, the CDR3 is TGTGCCAGCAACCCCGGGGGGGGGCGGCAAGAGACCCAGTACTTC.